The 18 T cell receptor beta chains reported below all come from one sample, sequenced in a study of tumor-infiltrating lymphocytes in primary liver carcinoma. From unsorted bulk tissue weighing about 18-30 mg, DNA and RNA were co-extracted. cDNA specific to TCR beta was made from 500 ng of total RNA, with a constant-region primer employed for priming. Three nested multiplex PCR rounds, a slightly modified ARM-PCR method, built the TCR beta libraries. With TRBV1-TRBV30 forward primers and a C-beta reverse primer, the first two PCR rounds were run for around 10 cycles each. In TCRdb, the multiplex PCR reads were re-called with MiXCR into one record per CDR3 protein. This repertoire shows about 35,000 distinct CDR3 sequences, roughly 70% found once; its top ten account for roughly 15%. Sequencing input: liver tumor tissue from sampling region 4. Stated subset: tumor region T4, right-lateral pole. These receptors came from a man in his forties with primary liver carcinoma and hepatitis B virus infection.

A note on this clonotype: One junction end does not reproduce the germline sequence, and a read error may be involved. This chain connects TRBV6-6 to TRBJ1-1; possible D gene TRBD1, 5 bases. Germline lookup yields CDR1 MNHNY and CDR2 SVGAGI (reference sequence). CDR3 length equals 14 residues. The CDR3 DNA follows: TGTGCCAGCAGTGGGACGGGGATAAGGACTGAACCTTTCTTT. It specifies CASSGTGIRTEPFF.

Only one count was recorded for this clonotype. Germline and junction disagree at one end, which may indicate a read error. CDR3 protein: CGNSVEFSGRDMQYF. CDR3 in DNA: TGTGGCAACAGCGTCGAATTTAGCGGGAGAGATATGCAGTATTTT. V is TRBV5-5 and J is TRBJ2-3, with 9 bases that match TRBD2. The CDR3 contains 15 residues. Germline lookup yields CDR1 SGHKS and CDR2 YYEKEE (reference sequence).

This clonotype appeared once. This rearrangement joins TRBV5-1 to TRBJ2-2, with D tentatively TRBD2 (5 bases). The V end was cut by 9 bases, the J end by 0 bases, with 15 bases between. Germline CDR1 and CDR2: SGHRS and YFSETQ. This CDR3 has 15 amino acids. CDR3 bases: TGCGCCATCGGCTCGGCGGGTTCGAACACCGGGGAGCTGTTTTTT. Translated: CAIGSAGSNTGELFF. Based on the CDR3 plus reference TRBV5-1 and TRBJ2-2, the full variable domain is KAGVTQTPRYLIKTRGQQVTLSCSPISGHRSVSWYQQTPGQGLQFLFEYFSETQRNKGNFPGRFSGRQFSNSRSEMNVSTLELGDSALYLCAIGSAGSNTGELFFGEGSRLTVL.

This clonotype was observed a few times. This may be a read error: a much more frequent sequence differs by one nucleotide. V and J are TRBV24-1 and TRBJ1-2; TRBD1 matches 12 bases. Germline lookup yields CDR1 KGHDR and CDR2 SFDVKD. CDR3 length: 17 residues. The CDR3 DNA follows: TGTGCCACCAGTGATCCCCACCGGGACAGGGGGCTCTATAGCTACACCTTC. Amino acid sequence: CATSDPHRDRGLYSYTF.

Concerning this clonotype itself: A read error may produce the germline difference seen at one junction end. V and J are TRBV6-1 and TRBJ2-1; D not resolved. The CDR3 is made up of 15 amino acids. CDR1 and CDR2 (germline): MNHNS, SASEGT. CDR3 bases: TGTGCCAGCAGTTTAAAGGCCAAGATGTGCAATGATCAGTTCTTC. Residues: CASSLKAKMCNDQFF.

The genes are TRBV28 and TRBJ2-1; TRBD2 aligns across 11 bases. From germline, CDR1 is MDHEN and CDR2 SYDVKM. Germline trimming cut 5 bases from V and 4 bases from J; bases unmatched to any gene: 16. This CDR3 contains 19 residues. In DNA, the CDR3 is TGTGCCAGCAGTCTATACCACTTTCCGGGACTAGCGGAGTACAATGAGCAGTTCTTC. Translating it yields CASSLYHFPGLAEYNEQFF.

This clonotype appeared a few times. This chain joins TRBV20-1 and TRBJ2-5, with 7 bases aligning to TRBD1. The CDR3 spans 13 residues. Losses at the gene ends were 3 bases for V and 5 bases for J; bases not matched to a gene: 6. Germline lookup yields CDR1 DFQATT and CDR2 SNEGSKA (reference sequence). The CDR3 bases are TGCAGTGCTAGGATAAACAGGGGCGAGACCCAGTACTTC. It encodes CSARINRGETQYF.

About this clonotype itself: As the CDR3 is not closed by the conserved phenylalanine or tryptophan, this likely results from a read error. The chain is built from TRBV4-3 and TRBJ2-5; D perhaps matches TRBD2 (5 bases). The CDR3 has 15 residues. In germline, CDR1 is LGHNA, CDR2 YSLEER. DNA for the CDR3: TGCGCCAGCAACCAAGGTCCAGGAGGCTTGGAGACTCAGTACTTA. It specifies CASNQGPGGLETQYL.

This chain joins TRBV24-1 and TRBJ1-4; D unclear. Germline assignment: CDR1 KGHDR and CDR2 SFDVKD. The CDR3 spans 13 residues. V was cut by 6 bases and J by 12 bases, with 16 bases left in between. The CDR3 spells CATSSTSNGQLFF. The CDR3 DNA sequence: TGTGCCACCAGTTCTACTTCTAATGGACAACTGTTTTTT.

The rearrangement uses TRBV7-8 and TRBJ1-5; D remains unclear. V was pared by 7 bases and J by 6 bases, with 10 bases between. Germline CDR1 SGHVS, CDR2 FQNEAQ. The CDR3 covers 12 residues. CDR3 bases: TGTGCCAGCAACTTGGCGGGTCAGCCCCAGCATTTT. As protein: CASNLAGQPQHF.

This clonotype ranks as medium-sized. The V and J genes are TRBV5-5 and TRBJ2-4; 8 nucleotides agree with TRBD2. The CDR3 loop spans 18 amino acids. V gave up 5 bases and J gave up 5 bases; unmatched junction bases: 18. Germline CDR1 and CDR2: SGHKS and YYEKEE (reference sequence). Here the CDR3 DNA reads TGTGCCAGCAGTCCTCGGTTCGGGGGGGCCATAGCTGAAAACATTCAGTACTTC. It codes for CASSPRFGGAIAENIQYF.

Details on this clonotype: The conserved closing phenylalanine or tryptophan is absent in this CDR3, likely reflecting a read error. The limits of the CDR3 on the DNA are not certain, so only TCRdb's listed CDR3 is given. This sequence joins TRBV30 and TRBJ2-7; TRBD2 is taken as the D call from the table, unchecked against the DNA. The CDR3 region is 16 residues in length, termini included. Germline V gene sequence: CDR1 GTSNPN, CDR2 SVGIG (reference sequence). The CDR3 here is CAWCLPGLAGRYEQYL.

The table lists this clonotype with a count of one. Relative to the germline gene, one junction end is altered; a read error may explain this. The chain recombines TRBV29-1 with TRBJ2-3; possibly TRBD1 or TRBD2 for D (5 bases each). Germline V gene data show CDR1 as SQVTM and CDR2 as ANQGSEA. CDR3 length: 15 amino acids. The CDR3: CSLEDGAGITDTQYF. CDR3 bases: TGCAGCCTTGAGGACGGGGCCGGCATCACGGATACGCAGTATTTT.

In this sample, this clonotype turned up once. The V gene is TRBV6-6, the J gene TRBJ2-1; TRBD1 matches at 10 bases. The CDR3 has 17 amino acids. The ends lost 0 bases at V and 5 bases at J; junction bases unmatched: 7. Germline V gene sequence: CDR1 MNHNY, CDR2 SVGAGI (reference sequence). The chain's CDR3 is CASSYSAGQGIHNEQFF. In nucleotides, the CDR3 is TGTGCCAGCAGTTACTCGGCGGGACAGGGGATACACAATGAGCAGTTCTTC.

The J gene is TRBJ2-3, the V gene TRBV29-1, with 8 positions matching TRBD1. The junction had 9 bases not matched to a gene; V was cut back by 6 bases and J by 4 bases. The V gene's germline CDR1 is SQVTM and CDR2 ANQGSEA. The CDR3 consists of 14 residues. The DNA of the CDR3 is TGCAGCGTCCCCGGGACAGGAGCGTCAGATACGCAGTATTTT. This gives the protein CSVPGTGASDTQYF.

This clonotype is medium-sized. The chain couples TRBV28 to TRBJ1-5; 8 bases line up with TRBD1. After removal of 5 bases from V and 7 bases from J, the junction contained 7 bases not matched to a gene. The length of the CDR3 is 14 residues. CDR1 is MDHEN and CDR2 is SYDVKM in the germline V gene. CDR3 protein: CASSMTGATQPQHF. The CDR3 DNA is TGTGCCAGCAGTATGACAGGGGCCACCCAGCCCCAGCATTTT.

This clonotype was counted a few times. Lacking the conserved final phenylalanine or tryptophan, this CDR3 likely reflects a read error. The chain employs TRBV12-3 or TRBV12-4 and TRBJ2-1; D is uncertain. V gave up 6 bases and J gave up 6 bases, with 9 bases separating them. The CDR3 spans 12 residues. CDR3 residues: CASSLLGNEQFS. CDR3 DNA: TGTGCCAGCAGCTTACTGGGCAATGAGCAGTTCTCC.

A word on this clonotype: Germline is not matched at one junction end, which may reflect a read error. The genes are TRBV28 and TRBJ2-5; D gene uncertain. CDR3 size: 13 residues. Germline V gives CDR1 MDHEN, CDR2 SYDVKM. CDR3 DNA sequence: TGTGCCAGCAGACCGGCAGAACAAGAGACCCACTACTTC. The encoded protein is CASRPAEQETHYF.